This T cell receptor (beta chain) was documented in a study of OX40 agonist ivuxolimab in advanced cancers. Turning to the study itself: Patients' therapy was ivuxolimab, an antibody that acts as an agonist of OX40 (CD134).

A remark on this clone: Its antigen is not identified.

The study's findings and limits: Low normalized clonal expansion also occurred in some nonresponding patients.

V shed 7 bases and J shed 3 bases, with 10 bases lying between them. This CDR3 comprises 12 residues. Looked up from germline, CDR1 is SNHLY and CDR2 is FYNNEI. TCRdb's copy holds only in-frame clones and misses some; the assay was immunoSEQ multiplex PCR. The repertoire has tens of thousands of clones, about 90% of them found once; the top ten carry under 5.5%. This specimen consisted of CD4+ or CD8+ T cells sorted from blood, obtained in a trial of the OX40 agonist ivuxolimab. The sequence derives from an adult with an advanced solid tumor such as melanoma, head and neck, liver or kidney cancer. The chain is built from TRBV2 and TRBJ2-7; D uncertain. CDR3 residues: CASTDWDYEQYF. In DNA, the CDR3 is TGTGCCAGCACCGACTGGGACTACGAGCAGTACTTC.